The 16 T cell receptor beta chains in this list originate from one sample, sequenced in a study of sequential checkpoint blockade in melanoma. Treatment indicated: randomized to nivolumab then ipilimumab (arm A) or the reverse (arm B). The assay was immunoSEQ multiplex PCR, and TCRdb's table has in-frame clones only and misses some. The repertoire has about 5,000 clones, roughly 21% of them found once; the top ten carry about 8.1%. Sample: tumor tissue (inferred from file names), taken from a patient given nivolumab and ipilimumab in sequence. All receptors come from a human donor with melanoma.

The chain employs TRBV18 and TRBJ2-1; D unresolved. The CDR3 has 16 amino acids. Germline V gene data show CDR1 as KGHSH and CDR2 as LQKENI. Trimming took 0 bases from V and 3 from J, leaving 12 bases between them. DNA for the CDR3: TGTGCCAGCTCACCACCGGTAAGGCCCCTCTACAATGAGCAGTTCTTC. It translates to CASSPPVRPLYNEQFF.

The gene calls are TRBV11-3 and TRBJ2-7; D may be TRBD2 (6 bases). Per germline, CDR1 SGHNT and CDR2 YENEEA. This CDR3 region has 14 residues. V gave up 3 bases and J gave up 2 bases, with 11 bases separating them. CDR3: CASSFASGAYEQYF. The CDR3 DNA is TGTGCCAGCAGCTTTGCGTCGGGGGCCTACGAGCAGTACTTC.

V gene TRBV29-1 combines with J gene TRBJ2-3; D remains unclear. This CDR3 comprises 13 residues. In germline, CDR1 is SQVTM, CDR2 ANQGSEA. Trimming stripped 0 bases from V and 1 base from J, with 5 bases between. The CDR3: CSVEDQGTDTQYF. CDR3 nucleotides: TGCAGCGTTGAAGATCAGGGCACAGATACGCAGTATTTT.

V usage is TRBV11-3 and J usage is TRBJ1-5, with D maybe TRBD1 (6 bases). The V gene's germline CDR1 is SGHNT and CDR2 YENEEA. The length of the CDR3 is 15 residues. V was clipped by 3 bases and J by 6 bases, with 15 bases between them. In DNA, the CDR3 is TGTGCCAGCAGCTTGGCCGGCGGAGGGGGTCAGCCCCAGCATTTT. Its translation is CASSLAGGGGQPQHF.

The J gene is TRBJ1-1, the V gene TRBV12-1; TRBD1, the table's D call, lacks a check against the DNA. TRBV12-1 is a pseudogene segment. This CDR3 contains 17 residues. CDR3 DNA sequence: TGTGCCAGCAGCGAACCCGAACAGGGGCCTATGAACACTGAAGCTTTCTTT. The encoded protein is CASSEPEQGPMNTEAFF.

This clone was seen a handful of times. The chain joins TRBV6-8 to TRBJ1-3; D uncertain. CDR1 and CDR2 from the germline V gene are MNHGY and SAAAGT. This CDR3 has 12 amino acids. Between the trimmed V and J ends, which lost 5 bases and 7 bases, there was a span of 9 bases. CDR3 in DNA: TGTGCCAGCAGTAGCCTTCTTAACACCATATATTTT. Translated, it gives CASSSLLNTIYF.

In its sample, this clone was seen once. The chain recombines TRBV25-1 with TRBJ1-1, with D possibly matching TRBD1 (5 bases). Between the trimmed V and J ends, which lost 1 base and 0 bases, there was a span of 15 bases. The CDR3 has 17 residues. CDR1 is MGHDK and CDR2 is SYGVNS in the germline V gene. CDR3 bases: TGTGCCAGCAGTGAATGTATTGGGACGGCTTTGAACACTGAAGCTTTCTTT. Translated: CASSECIGTALNTEAFF. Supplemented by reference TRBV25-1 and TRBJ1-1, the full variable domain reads EADIYQTPRYLVIGTGKKITLECSQTMGHDKMYWYQQDPGMELHLIHYSYGVNSTEKGDLSSESTVSRIRTEHFPLTLESARPSHTSQYLCASSECIGTALNTEAFFGQGTRLTVV.

CDR3 residues: CASSRGTGGAYNEQFF. The CDR3 DNA sequence: TGCGCCAGCAGCCGCGGTACAGGGGGCGCCTACAATGAGCAGTTCTTC. This chain joins TRBV5-1 and TRBJ2-1, with 9 bases identical to TRBD1. Germline trimming cut 4 bases from V and 2 bases from J; bases unmatched to any gene: 7. The CDR3 runs to 16 residues. CDR1 is SGHRS, CDR2 YFSETQ, per germline.

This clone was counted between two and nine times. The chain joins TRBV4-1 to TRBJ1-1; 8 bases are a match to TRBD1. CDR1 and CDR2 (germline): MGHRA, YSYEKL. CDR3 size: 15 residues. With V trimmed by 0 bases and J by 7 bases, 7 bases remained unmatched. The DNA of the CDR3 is TGCGCCAGCAGCCAAGAGGGGCAGGGGGCGGATGAAGCTTTCTTT. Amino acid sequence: CASSQEGQGADEAFF.

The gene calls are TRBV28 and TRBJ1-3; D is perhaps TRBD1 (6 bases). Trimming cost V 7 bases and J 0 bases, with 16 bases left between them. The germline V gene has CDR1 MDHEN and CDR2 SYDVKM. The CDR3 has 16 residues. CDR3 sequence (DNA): TGTGCCAGCACCCCCTGGGGGGCGAACTCTGGAAACACCATATATTTT. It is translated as CASTPWGANSGNTIYF.

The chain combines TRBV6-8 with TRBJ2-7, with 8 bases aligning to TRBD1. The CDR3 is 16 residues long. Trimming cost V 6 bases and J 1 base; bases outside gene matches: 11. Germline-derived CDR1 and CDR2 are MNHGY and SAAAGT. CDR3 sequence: CASRAGQGYRSYEQYF. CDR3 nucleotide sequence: TGTGCCAGCAGAGCCGGACAGGGATATCGATCCTACGAGCAGTACTTC.

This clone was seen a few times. The CDR3 loop reads CASSAGEGYEQYF. CDR3 sequence (DNA): TGTGCCAGCAGTGCGGGGGAAGGATACGAGCAGTACTTC. The chain joins TRBV6-8 to TRBJ2-7, with 7 bases identical to TRBD2. The germline CDR1 and CDR2 sequences are MNHGY and SAAAGT. The CDR3 spans 13 residues. V lost 5 bases, J lost 4 bases, and 5 bases stayed unmatched.

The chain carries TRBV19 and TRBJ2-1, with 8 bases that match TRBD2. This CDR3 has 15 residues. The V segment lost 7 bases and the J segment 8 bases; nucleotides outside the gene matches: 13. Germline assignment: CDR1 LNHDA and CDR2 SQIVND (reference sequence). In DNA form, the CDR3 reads TGTGCCAGTACCCCGGGACTAGTGGGTGATCATGAGCAGTTCTTC. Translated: CASTPGLVGDHEQFF.

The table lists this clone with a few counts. CDR3 DNA sequence: TGTGCCAGCACCTCGGTGGGCGGGGGTGCCTACGAGCAGTACTTC. Translated: CASTSVGGGAYEQYF. V and J are TRBV6-8 and TRBJ2-7; 7 positions match TRBD2. The CDR3 spans 15 residues. Germline V gene lookup returns CDR1 MNHGY and CDR2 SAAAGT. The V segment lost 7 bases and the J segment 2 bases; nucleotides outside the gene matches: 11.

Incomplete CDR3 DNA: TGTGCCATCAGTGAGTCTATGCGGGGAACGGAGCAGCCCCAGCAT. Translated: CAISESMRGTEQPQH. The full CDR3 sequence reads CAISESMRGTEQPQHF. V is TRBV10-3 and J is TRBJ1-5; D is unclear. The read terminates 1 residue before the CDR3 end, so the remaining end is supplied by the germline J gene. The CDR3 spans 16 residues. Trimming left V 0 bases short and J 7 bases short, with 16 bases between. CDR1 is ENHRY, CDR2 SYGVKD, per germline.

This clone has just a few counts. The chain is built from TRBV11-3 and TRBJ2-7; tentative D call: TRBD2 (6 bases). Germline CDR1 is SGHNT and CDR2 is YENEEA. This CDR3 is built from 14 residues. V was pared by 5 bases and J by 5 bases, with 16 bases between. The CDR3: CASSRRDLVHEQYF. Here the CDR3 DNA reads TGTGCCAGCAGCCGCCGGGACTTGGTCCACGAGCAGTACTTC.